This T cell receptor beta chain came from a study of vaccination and CD4 T cells after COVID-19. Study-level background: Cellular stimulation was performed using overlapping spike peptides derived from SARS-CoV-2, HCoV-NL63, HCoV-OC43 and HCoV-229E.

CD4+ T cells that had been cultured provided DNA sequenced with the Oncomine TCR Beta short-read assay. TCRdb recomputed calls from the PCR reads with MiXCR, one row per CDR3 protein. The sample includes roughly 15,000 distinct CDR3 sequences, around 43% of them seen just once. Treatment denoted: roughly 11-day PBMC culture with coronavirus spike peptide pools or control peptides (ViraFEST assay). Only one count was recorded for this clonotype. Its antigen is still unknown. This TCR came from a human donor who received a COVID-19 vaccine. Sequenced here: CD4+ T cells from blood, cultured in vitro, sampled before SARS-CoV-2 vaccination.

The CDR3 nucleotides read TGTGCCAGCAGTTTGACAGGGAGCTACGAGCAGTACTTC. Protein: CASSLTGSYEQYF. V and J are TRBV6-5 and TRBJ2-7; 7 bases are shared with TRBD1. J lost 3 bases, V lost 4 bases, and 3 bases had no gene match. Germline values: CDR1 MNHEY, CDR2 SVGAGI. The CDR3 loop spans 13 amino acids.